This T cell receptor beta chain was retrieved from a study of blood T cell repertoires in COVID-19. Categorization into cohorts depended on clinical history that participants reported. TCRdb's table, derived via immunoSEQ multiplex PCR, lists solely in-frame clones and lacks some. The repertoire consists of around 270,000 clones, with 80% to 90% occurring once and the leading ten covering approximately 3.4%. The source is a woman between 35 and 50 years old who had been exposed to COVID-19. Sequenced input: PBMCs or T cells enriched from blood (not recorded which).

The CDR3 DNA sequence: TGTGCCAGCAGCGTAGGGCTAGCGGGAGTTCTCGGGGAGCTGTTTTTT. This codes for CASSVGLAGVLGELFF. V usage is TRBV9 and J usage is TRBJ2-2; 10 bases are shared with TRBD2. CDR1 SGDLS and CDR2 YYNGEE come from the germline V gene. This CDR3 has 16 residues. V shed 0 bases, J shed 7 bases, and the junction held 6 bases outside the gene matches.